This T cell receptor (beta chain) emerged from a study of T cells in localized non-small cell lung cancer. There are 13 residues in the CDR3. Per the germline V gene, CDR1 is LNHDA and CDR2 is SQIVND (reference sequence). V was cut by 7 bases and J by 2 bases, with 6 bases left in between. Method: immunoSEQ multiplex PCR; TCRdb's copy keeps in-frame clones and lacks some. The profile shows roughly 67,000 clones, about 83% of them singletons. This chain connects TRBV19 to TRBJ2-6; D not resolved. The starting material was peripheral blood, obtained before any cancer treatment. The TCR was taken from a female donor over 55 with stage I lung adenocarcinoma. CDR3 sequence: CASIKTGANVLTF. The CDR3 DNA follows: TGTGCCAGTATTAAAACTGGGGCCAACGTCCTGACTTTC.